This T cell receptor beta chain was captured in a study of PD-L1 blockade in urothelial cancer. As for the study in general: About 85% of the roughly 30 patients comprised males who had bladder-origin urothelial cancer. A median approximately 150,000 T cells were found in blood samples. Researchers looked at the blood 3 weeks (second dose) and 6 weeks after treatment began. Study-wide results and caveats: Blood clones associated with the tumor expanded more at 3 weeks in durable-benefit patients.

The assay was immunoSEQ multiplex PCR, and TCRdb's table has in-frame clones only and misses some. The sample carries 95,000 or so clones, around 86% recorded once. This clone was observed a single time. Its antigen is undetermined. Time point given: pretreatment peripheral blood. The sample consisted of PBMCs, taken around atezolizumab (anti-PD-L1) treatment. The clonotype comes from a man between 60 and 75 years old with urothelial cancer.

The CDR3 loop is CASSEGGAGNTIYF. The CDR3 DNA sequence: TGTGCCAGCAGTGAGGGGGGGGCTGGAAACACCATATATTTT. The chain recombines TRBV28 with TRBJ1-3; perhaps TRBD1 as D (6 bases). The length of the CDR3 is 14 residues. Germline CDR1 MDHEN, CDR2 SYDVKM. V was cut by 5 bases and J by 2 bases, with 10 bases left in between.